The 21 T cell receptor beta chains reported below all come from one sample, sequenced in a study of T cell responses to AZD1222 COVID-19 vaccine. Sequencing used immunoSEQ multiplex PCR; TCRdb keeps in-frame clones, though not all of them. The sample records about 130,000 clones, around nine tenths being singletons. The starting material was peripheral blood, obtained on day 0 of AZD1222 vaccination. These receptors originate from an adult in good health.

The J gene is TRBJ2-7, the V gene TRBV5-1; 10 nucleotides agree with TRBD1. Germline V gives CDR1 SGHRS, CDR2 YFSETQ. The CDR3 has 16 residues. V lost 3 bases to trimming and J lost 5 bases; unmatched junction nucleotides: 11. The CDR3: CASSSKLGQGNNEQYF. The CDR3 bases are TGCGCCAGCAGCTCAAAACTGGGACAGGGGAATAACGAGCAGTACTTC.

The rearrangement uses TRBV4-3 and TRBJ1-2, with 7 bases identical to TRBD1. V was pared by 1 base and J by 4 bases, with 6 bases of the junction left unmatched. CDR1 LGHNA and CDR2 YSLEER come from the germline V gene. The CDR3 loop spans 15 amino acids. CDR3 DNA: TGCGCCAGCAGCCAAGCTAACAGGGGAGGCTATGGCTACACCTTC. Encoded protein: CASSQANRGGYGYTF.

The rearrangement links TRBV4-1 to TRBJ1-5; 7 bases map to TRBD1. Germline CDR1 MGHRA, CDR2 YSYEKL. The length of the CDR3 is 17 residues. Trimming took 2 bases from V and 1 from J; bases not matched to a gene: 8. CDR3 nucleotides: TGCGCCAGCAGCCAAATTCTCGGGACAGCAAGCAATCAGCCCCAGCATTTT. Its protein product is CASSQILGTASNQPQHF.

This clone has just one count. The CDR3 DNA is TGTGCCAGCAGTGACCCAGCGGGAGGGCCCTCAAGCACAGATACGCAGTATTTT. Protein product: CASSDPAGGPSSTDTQYF. The chain employs TRBV2 and TRBJ2-3; 10 bases line up with TRBD2. Unmatched junction bases numbered 9, after V lost 3 bases and J lost 0 bases. The CDR3 is 18 residues long. Per germline, CDR1 SNHLY and CDR2 FYNNEI.

The V and J genes are TRBV18 and TRBJ2-1; 11 bases agree with TRBD2. CDR3 length: 15 residues. Trimming took 6 bases from V and 3 from J; bases not matched to a gene: 4. Germline-derived CDR1 and CDR2 are KGHSH and LQKENI. The DNA for the CDR3 is TGTGCCAGCTCCCAGACTAGCGGGATCTACAATGAGCAGTTCTTC. This sequence encodes CASSQTSGIYNEQFF.

The rearrangement links TRBV9 to TRBJ2-1; TRBD2 aligns across 7 bases. This CDR3 contains 16 residues. The V gene's germline CDR1 is SGDLS and CDR2 YYNGEE. J was trimmed by 2 bases and V by 0 bases; bases with no gene match: 5. The DNA for the CDR3 is TGTGCCAGCAGCGTAGAGTTAGCGGGCGCCTACAATGAGCAGTTCTTC. Residues: CASSVELAGAYNEQFF.

The J gene is TRBJ1-5, the V gene TRBV19; a possible D gene is TRBD1 (6 bases). The CDR3 contains 14 residues. Germline lookup yields CDR1 LNHDA and CDR2 SQIVND (reference sequence). Trimming removed 4 bases from V and 7 bases from J, with 14 bases in between. CDR3 sequence reads: CASSRLGGPQPQHF. CDR3 nucleotide sequence: TGTGCCAGTAGTAGATTAGGGGGTCCCCAGCCCCAGCATTTT.

The chain carries TRBV3-1 (or the pseudogene TRBV3-2) and TRBJ2-7; D is undetermined. CDR1 LGHDT and CDR2 YNNKEL come from the germline V gene (reference sequence). The CDR3 spans 14 residues. Trimming left V 1 base short and J 1 base short, with 8 bases between. The CDR3 DNA is TGTGCCAGCAGCCAAGCGATCCCTTCCTACGAGCAGTACTTC. It specifies CASSQAIPSYEQYF.

This chain connects TRBV7-6 to TRBJ2-3; 7 bases line up with TRBD1. The V segment lost 4 bases and the J segment 6 bases; nucleotides outside the gene matches: 13. The CDR3 consists of 16 residues. CDR1 and CDR2 (germline): SGHVS, FNYEAQ. The CDR3 loop reads CASSSVGGDRMDTQYF. For the CDR3, the DNA is TGTGCCAGCAGCTCCGTTGGTGGGGACAGAATGGATACGCAGTATTTT.

V usage is TRBV5-1 and J usage is TRBJ1-1; D remains unclear. There are 15 residues in the CDR3. Germline V gives CDR1 SGHRS, CDR2 YFSETQ. V lost 1 base and J lost 0, with 10 bases in between. CDR3 amino acids: CASSLTPGVNTEAFF. CDR3 bases: TGCGCCAGCAGCTTGACACCGGGCGTGAACACTGAAGCTTTCTTT.

The gene calls are TRBV24-1 and TRBJ2-2; D is undetermined. This CDR3 is built from 17 residues. In germline, CDR1 is KGHDR, CDR2 SFDVKD. V gave up 3 bases and J gave up 2 bases, with 15 bases separating them. The CDR3 nucleotides read TGTGCCACCAGTGATGGGGTCAGGATGACAAACACCGGGGAGCTGTTTTTT. As protein: CATSDGVRMTNTGELFF.

V and J are TRBV30 and TRBJ1-5; the D is unclear. The V gene's germline CDR1 is GTSNPN and CDR2 SVGIG (reference sequence). This CDR3 region has 14 residues. V lost 2 bases to trimming and J lost 4 bases, with 12 bases between them. In DNA, the CDR3 is TGTGCCTGGAGTCCCAGCAGGCGAAATCAGCCCCAGCATTTT. Amino acid sequence: CAWSPSRRNQPQHF.

The chain links TRBV19 to TRBJ1-2; 10 bases are shared with TRBD1. The germline CDR1 and CDR2 sequences are LNHDA and SQIVND (reference sequence). This CDR3 has 15 amino acids. The ends lost 3 bases at V and 1 base at J; junction bases unmatched: 2. The DNA of the CDR3 is TGTGCCAGTAGTATGGGGGACAGGGGTAACTATGGCTACACCTTC. Amino acids: CASSMGDRGNYGYTF.

This chain links TRBV19 with TRBJ1-2; 7 bases align to TRBD1. The ends lost 2 bases at V and 8 bases at J; junction bases unmatched: 11. This CDR3 has 15 amino acids. Germline lookup yields CDR1 LNHDA and CDR2 SQIVND (reference sequence). The CDR3, as DNA: TGTGCCAGTAGTATATTGACAGGGCCCGAGAGGGGCTACACCTTC. It encodes CASSILTGPERGYTF. Based on the CDR3 plus reference TRBV19 and TRBJ1-2, the full variable domain is DGGITQSPKYLFRKEGQNVTLSCEQNLNHDAMYWYRQDPGQGLRLIYYSQIVNDFQKGDIAEGYSVSREKKESFPLTVTSAQKNPTAFYLCASSILTGPERGYTFGSGTRLTVV.

The rearrangement links TRBV30 to TRBJ2-3; D gene uncertain. Trimming took 2 bases from V and 2 from J, leaving 8 bases between them. The germline V gene encodes CDR1 GTSNPN and CDR2 SVGIG (reference sequence). This CDR3 contains 13 residues. CDR3 DNA: TGTGCCTGGAGTCTACAGCCCACAGATACGCAGTATTTT. This gives the protein CAWSLQPTDTQYF.

The chain recombines TRBV29-1 with TRBJ2-5; TRBD1 is a possible D gene (5 bases). Germline V gene data show CDR1 as SQVTM and CDR2 as ANQGSEA. This CDR3 has 14 amino acids. Trimming pared 0 bases from V and 1 base from J, leaving 9 bases between. CDR3 residues: CSVEEARAQETQYF. Here the CDR3 DNA reads TGCAGCGTTGAAGAGGCCAGGGCCCAAGAGACCCAGTACTTC.

The genes are TRBV3-1 (or the pseudogene TRBV3-2) and TRBJ2-1; weak D call: TRBD1 (6 bases). Germline V gene lookup returns CDR1 LGHDT and CDR2 YNNKEL (reference sequence). V was pared by 0 bases and J by 12 bases, with 12 bases between. The CDR3 runs 13 residues. CDR3 sequence: CASSQDLGRGQFF. CDR3 sequence (DNA): TGTGCCAGCAGCCAAGATCTGGGCAGGGGGCAGTTCTTC.

The rearrangement uses TRBV7-2 and TRBJ2-5; 8 bases align to TRBD2. V trimming: 6 bases; J trimming: 1 base; junction bases outside the gene matches: 4. The CDR3 consists of 14 residues. Germline V gives CDR1 SGHTA, CDR2 FQGNSA. This CDR3 reads CASSSSGVQETQYF. CDR3 nucleotides: TGTGCCAGCAGTAGTAGCGGGGTCCAAGAGACCCAGTACTTC.

The rearrangement uses TRBV4-1 and TRBJ1-1, with D perhaps TRBD1 (6 bases). The CDR3 length is 15 residues. Germline V gene lookup returns CDR1 MGHRA and CDR2 YSYEKL. The V gene lost 4 bases and the J gene lost 3 bases, with 15 bases spanning the gap. The CDR3 DNA reads as TGCGCCAGCAGCCTCAACAGGGAAAAGGACACTGAAGCTTTCTTT. The encoded protein is CASSLNREKDTEAFF.

The V and J genes are TRBV19 and TRBJ1-1; 7 nucleotides match TRBD1. Germline assignment: CDR1 LNHDA and CDR2 SQIVND (reference sequence). J lost 0 bases, V lost 7 bases, and 17 bases had no gene match. The length of the CDR3 is 18 residues. CDR3 sequence: CASTQPGGTVYVNTEAFF. CDR3 DNA: TGTGCCAGTACCCAACCGGGGGGGACAGTGTACGTGAACACTGAAGCTTTCTTT. Supplemented by reference TRBV19 and TRBJ1-1, the full variable domain reads DGGITQSPKYLFRKEGQNVTLSCEQNLNHDAMYWYRQDPGQGLRLIYYSQIVNDFQKGDIAEGYSVSREKKESFPLTVTSAQKNPTAFYLCASTQPGGTVYVNTEAFFGQGTRLTVV.

The CDR3 DNA follows: TGTGCCAGCAGCTTAGTCCCGGGGGAGGCACACGAGCAGTACTTC. It specifies CASSLVPGEAHEQYF. This chain joins TRBV11-2 and TRBJ2-7; tentative D call: TRBD2 (6 bases). The V and J ends lost 1 base and 5 bases respectively, with 15 bases between them. Germline-derived CDR1 and CDR2 are SGHAT and FQNNGV. This CDR3 has 15 residues.